This TCR beta chain stems from a study of shared clonotypes between healthy human individuals. Overall study: Per donor, CD8 memory used one plate, CD8 naive used two, CD4 memory used three and CD4 naive used three.

Positively selected for CCR7, the CD45RO-negative cells used as naive CD8 cells excluded terminally differentiated effector memory CD45RA+ cells. In the case of this clone: Its antigen is unknown.

Study-level results: Among donors, sharing of clonotypes was expected to be affected by sequencing depth. Non-shared clonotypes displayed generation probabilities falling below those of clonotypes present in all four donors.

Several immunoSEQ 96-well plates shared each subset's DNA, each plate a replicate. Repertoires were generated with immunoSEQ multiplex PCR, while TCRdb's copy carries only in-frame clones and drops some. This sample has around 550,000 clones, with 85% to 95% found just once. This CDR3 comprises 14 residues. Trimming pared 0 bases from V and 6 bases from J, leaving 13 bases between. CDR1 is SGHTS, CDR2 YDEGEE, per germline. The receptor was isolated from a woman in her thirties in good health. The material sequenced was naive CD8+ T cells sorted from blood. V usage is TRBV5-8 and J usage is TRBJ2-7; D unresolved. For the CDR3, the DNA is TGTGCCAGCAGCTTGGTTCTAGTTGTATCCGAGCAGTACTTC. It translates to CASSLVLVVSEQYF.